This T cell receptor (beta chain) was sequenced in a study of tumor and adjacent non-tumor tissue in lung cancer. Turning to the study itself: The patients, 9 to 11 men and roughly 5 women, were roughly 30 to 80 with stage I to III disease.

Turning to this clonotype: Its antigen is currently unknown.

The template was RNA from unsorted bulk tissue. Study findings and constraints: Tumor repertoires had a smaller top 100 clone share than normal lung. Tumor TCR diversity, when higher, was linked to shorter survival.

The library came from three nested PCR rounds adapted from ARM-PCR protocols. MiXCR was run by TCRdb on the multiplex PCR reads, yielding one entry per CDR3 protein. The sample has approximately 70,000 distinct CDR3 sequences, 55% to 85% seen once. Germline assignment: CDR1 SQVTM and CDR2 ANQGSEA. The CDR3 has 15 residues. Trimming pared 4 bases from V and 0 bases from J, leaving 14 bases between. The rearrangement uses TRBV29-1 and TRBJ2-3; D remains ambiguous. Sequenced sample: lung tumor tissue. The TCR sequence derives from a man between 60 and 75 years old with non-small cell lung cancer. The CDR3 protein is CSVVAVAGSTDTQYF. The CDR3 bases are TGCAGCGTTGTTGCGGTAGCTGGTAGCACAGATACGCAGTATTTT.